This TCR beta chain was sequenced for a study of blood T cell repertoires in COVID-19. Study details: The samples span acute and convalescent COVID-19 from the United States, Italy and Spain.

The CDR3 has 13 amino acids. Clones were sequenced by immunoSEQ multiplex PCR, and TCRdb holds only the in-frame ones, with some missing. The sample shows around 220,000 clones, 85% to 90% of them seen only once. This sequence originates from a woman between 45 and 60 years old with acute or convalescent COVID-19. The sequenced sample consisted of peripheral blood. This chain joins TRBV21-1 and TRBJ2-7; the table gives TRBD1 as D, unverified against the DNA. TRBV21-1 is a pseudogene segment. The CDR3 DNA follows: TGTGCCAGCCCGGGACAGGCGGCCTACGAGCAGTACTTC. It yields the protein CASPGQAAYEQYF.